The next 20 T cell receptor beta chains were all read from a single sample in a study of identical twins. TCRdb independently ran MiXCR on the 5' RACE reads; one entry per CDR3 protein. The sample lists approximately 630,000 distinct CDR3 sequences, 7.1% occurring once. A further study also used this sample, focusing on yellow fever vaccine responses in identical twins.

The specimen was PBMCs. The receptors derive from a woman aged 18-30 years in good health.

Only a few counts were recorded for this clonotype. The chain uses TRBV6-2 or TRBV6-3 and TRBJ2-7; 15 nucleotides align to TRBD2. Germline values: CDR1 MNHEY, CDR2 SVGEGT. V lost 2 bases to trimming and J lost 0 bases; unmatched junction nucleotides: 2. The CDR3 length is 17 residues. This CDR3 is CASSYGTSGGSSYEQYV. CDR3 DNA: TGTGCCAGCAGTTACGGGACTAGCGGGGGGAGCTCCTACGAGCAGTACGTC.

In this sample, this clonotype turned up a few times. DNA for the CDR3: TGTGCCAGCAGCTTAATCGACAGCACCGGGGAGCTGTTTTTT. Protein: CASSLIDSTGELFF. V usage is TRBV11-2 and J usage is TRBJ2-2; tentatively, D is TRBD1 (5 bases). CDR1 is SGHAT, CDR2 FQNNGV, per germline. The CDR3 runs to 14 residues. V was trimmed by 2 bases and J by 4 bases, leaving 8 bases between them. The entire variable domain, with the rest obtained from reference TRBV11-2 and TRBJ2-2, is as follows: EAGVAQSPRYKIIEKRQSVAFWCNPISGHATLYWYQQILGQGPKLLIQFQNNGVVDDSQLPKDRFSAERLKGVDSTLKIQPAKLEDSAVYLCASSLIDSTGELFFGEGSRLTVL.

V usage is TRBV6-1 and J usage is TRBJ1-2; 7 bases map to TRBD1. CDR1 is MNHNS and CDR2 is SASEGT in the germline V gene. The CDR3 consists of 14 residues. J lost 8 bases, V lost 5 bases, and 11 bases had no gene match. CDR3 DNA sequence: TGTGCCAGCAGTCGCGACAGGGTGATAGGAGGCTACACCTTC. As protein: CASSRDRVIGGYTF.

The gene calls are TRBV10-3 and TRBJ2-1; 14 nucleotides match TRBD2. Per the germline V gene, CDR1 is ENHRY and CDR2 is SYGVKD. The junction had 6 bases not matched to a gene; V was cut back by 5 bases and J by 9 bases. The CDR3 sequence is 15 residues long. CDR3 protein: CAISTGTSGRGEQFF. DNA of the CDR3: TGTGCCATCAGTACCGGGACTAGCGGGAGAGGTGAGCAGTTCTTC.

This clonotype was seen repeatedly, ten times or more. The rearrangement joins TRBV18 to TRBJ2-1; D is possibly TRBD1 (6 bases). Germline-derived CDR1 and CDR2 are KGHSH and LQKENI. Trimming removed 3 bases from V and 8 bases from J, with 11 bases in between. This CDR3 has 13 residues. The CDR3 is CASSPGQEDEQFF. The CDR3, as DNA: TGTGCCAGCTCACCGGGACAAGAGGATGAGCAGTTCTTC.

The V call is TRBV27, the J call TRBJ1-6; 8 bases agree with TRBD1. Trimming took 5 bases from V and 7 from J; bases not matched to a gene: 7. The CDR3 consists of 15 residues. Germline lookup yields CDR1 MNHEY and CDR2 SMNVEV (reference sequence). The CDR3 loop reads CASSARDRFNSPLHF. Written as DNA, the CDR3 is TGTGCCAGCAGTGCCCGGGACAGGTTCAATTCACCCCTCCACTTT.

This clonotype was observed a few times. The V and J genes are TRBV10-3 and TRBJ2-1; a weak D match, TRBD2 (7 bases). The CDR3 is 14 residues long. The V and J ends lost 0 bases and 10 bases respectively, with 13 bases between them. Germline-derived CDR1 and CDR2 are ENHRY and SYGVKD. CDR3 amino acids: CAISESGGAEEQFF. The CDR3 DNA reads TGTGCCATCAGTGAGTCTGGGGGGGCCGAGGAGCAGTTCTTC.

The chain is built from TRBV13 and TRBJ2-5; D remains unclear. The ends were cut back, 3 bases at V and 0 bases at J, with 8 bases in the middle. CDR3 size: 14 residues. Germline loops: CDR1 PRHDT, CDR2 FYEKMQ (reference sequence). The CDR3: CASSFAENQETQYF. Here the CDR3 DNA reads TGTGCCAGCAGCTTTGCTGAGAACCAAGAGACCCAGTACTTC.

Ten or more counts support this clonotype. This rearrangement joins TRBV4-2 to TRBJ2-1; 7 nucleotides agree with TRBD1. V shed 5 bases and J 3 bases; nucleotides not matched to a gene: 4. Germline CDR1 is LGHNA and CDR2 is YNFKEQ. This CDR3 region has 14 residues. The CDR3 coding sequence is TGTGCCAGCAGCAGGGGGCAAGACTACAATGAGCAGTTCTTC. It yields the protein CASSRGQDYNEQFF.

V is TRBV6-1 and J is TRBJ2-7, with TRBD1 as a possible D gene (6 bases). The CDR3 consists of 15 residues. In germline, CDR1 is MNHNS, CDR2 SASEGT. Trimming took 8 bases from V and 3 from J, leaving 20 bases between them. This CDR3 reads CASAPQITGHYEQYV. The DNA for the CDR3 is TGTGCCAGCGCGCCCCAGATAACAGGGCACTACGAGCAGTACGTC.

The J gene is TRBJ2-7, the V gene TRBV28; 8 bases are shared with TRBD2. V was clipped by 6 bases and J by 6 bases; unmatched bases: 7. This CDR3 region has 13 residues. Germline lookup yields CDR1 MDHEN and CDR2 SYDVKM. CDR3 region: CASSGGVSSEQYF. CDR3 nucleotide sequence: TGTGCCAGCAGCGGGGGGGTATCGTCCGAGCAGTACTTC.

The rearrangement joins TRBV15 to TRBJ2-1; no definite D call. V gave up 5 bases and J gave up 5 bases, with 13 bases separating them. CDR1 and CDR2 from the germline V gene are LNHNV and YYDKDF (reference sequence). This CDR3 has 14 amino acids. In nucleotides, the CDR3 is TGTGCCACCAGCGCAACACACAAAGACAATGAGCAGTTCTTC. It yields the protein CATSATHKDNEQFF.

This clonotype was counted ten times or more. The CDR3 sequence is CASSQVAGYNEQFF. The CDR3 DNA reads TGTGCCAGCAGCCAAGTTGCGGGATACAATGAGCAGTTCTTC. This sequence joins TRBV14 and TRBJ2-1, with a possible D match to TRBD2 (6 bases). CDR1 SGHDN and CDR2 FVKESK come from the germline V gene. There are 14 residues in the CDR3. V lost 1 base, J lost 4 bases, and 8 bases lay in between.

This clonotype was seen at least ten times. The V call is TRBV5-1, the J call TRBJ2-3; D is undetermined. The CDR3 sequence is 15 residues long. CDR1 SGHRS and CDR2 YFSETQ come from the germline V gene. V lost 5 bases and J lost 0, with 13 bases in between. The CDR3 loop is CASRYRQESTDTQYF. The CDR3 DNA sequence: TGCGCCAGCAGGTATCGGCAGGAGAGCACAGATACGCAGTATTTT.

This clonotype was seen ten or more times. Written as DNA, the CDR3 is TGTGCCAGCAGTTTAGTAGCGGGAGCTTTAGATACGCAGTATTTT. Translating gives CASSLVAGALDTQYF. The V call is TRBV12-3 or TRBV12-4, the J call TRBJ2-3; 9 positions agree with TRBD2. V lost 1 base, J lost 5 bases, and 4 bases stayed unmatched. CDR3 length: 15 amino acids.

Remarks on this clonotype: The CDR3 end shows no conserved phenylalanine or tryptophan, and so a read error is likely. The chain employs TRBV10-3 and TRBJ2-2, with 10 positions matching TRBD2. This CDR3 contains 15 residues. CDR1 ENHRY and CDR2 SYGVKD come from the germline V gene. V trimming: 0 bases; J trimming: 9 bases; junction bases outside the gene matches: 4. This chain's CDR3 is CAISESGTSVWELFL. The DNA for the CDR3 is TGTGCCATCAGTGAGTCCGGGACTAGCGTGTGGGAGCTGTTTCTT.

The chain recombines TRBV2 with TRBJ2-1, with TRBD2 identical over 11 bases. The CDR3 is 15 amino acids. The ends lost 1 base at V and 8 bases at J; junction bases unmatched: 4. From germline, CDR1 is SNHLY and CDR2 FYNNEI. In DNA form, the CDR3 reads TGTGCCAGCAGTGAAGGACTAGCGGGAATCGATGAGCAGTTCTTC. Translation: CASSEGLAGIDEQFF.

This chain links TRBV7-7 with TRBJ2-2; the D is unclear. The CDR3 spans 16 residues. V gave up 4 bases and J gave up 1 base, with 13 bases separating them. Per germline, CDR1 SSHAT and CDR2 FNYEAQ (reference sequence). CDR3 residues: CASSSTPGRNTGELFF. The CDR3 DNA follows: TGTGCCAGCAGCTCGACCCCTGGACGGAACACCGGGGAGCTGTTTTTT. The full variable domain, completed using reference TRBV7-7 and TRBJ2-2, is GAGVSQSPRYKVTKRGQDVTLRCDPISSHATLYWYQQALGQGPEFLTYFNYEAQPDKSGLPSDRFSAERPEGSISTLTIQRTEQRDSAMYRCASSSTPGRNTGELFFGEGSRLTVL.

The V gene is TRBV7-9, the J gene TRBJ2-7; 7 nucleotides line up with TRBD1. V gave up 4 bases and J gave up 2 bases; unmatched junction bases: 11. The germline CDR1 and CDR2 sequences are SEHNR and FQNEAQ (reference sequence). CDR3 length equals 16 residues. The CDR3: CASSSTTGLGTYEQYF. DNA of the CDR3: TGTGCCAGCAGCTCGACGACAGGGTTAGGGACCTACGAGCAGTACTTC.

This clonotype was detected only a few times. The chain has TRBV12-3 or TRBV12-4 and TRBJ2-1, with 9 bases that match TRBD1. The CDR3 consists of 20 residues. With 4 bases clipped from V and 13 bases from J, the junction kept 29 bases outside the gene matches. CDR3 sequence reads: CASSSTTGVTGGHPIWNQFF. CDR3 coding DNA: TGTGCCAGCAGTTCAACTACGGGGGTTACAGGGGGCCACCCCATCTGGAATCAGTTCTTC.